This entry concerns a single T cell receptor beta chain. These data are taken from a study of blood T cell repertoires in COVID-19. Study summary: T cells, B-cell-depleted T cells, or PBMCs supplied cDNA or gDNA.

The CDR3 is made up of 15 amino acids. The junction had 7 bases not matched to a gene; V was cut back by 6 bases and J by 4 bases. The germline CDR1 and CDR2 sequences are KGHDR and SFDVKD. Methods used by the authors: How many nucleated cells were present was estimated from reference gene primer amplification. Here immunoSEQ multiplex PCR was the method, and the copy in TCRdb shows in-frame clones only, minus some. V and J calls and clone size follow that table, whereas D and trimming were derived from the DNA. The sample includes tens of thousands of clones, 65% to 85% of them seen just once. Source material: peripheral blood. The receptor was isolated from a man over 45 with active COVID-19. This chain connects TRBV24-1 to TRBJ2-1, with TRBD2 matching 8 bases. CDR3 DNA: TGTGCCACCAGTCAAAGCGGGGGACATTACAATGAGCAGTTCTTC. Its translation is CATSQSGGHYNEQFF.